The next 17 T cell receptor beta chains were all read from a single sample in a study of blood T cell repertoires in COVID-19. TCRdb's copy holds only in-frame clones and misses some; the assay was immunoSEQ multiplex PCR. The table shows under 450,000 clones, with about 87% occurring only once. The sample taken for sequencing was peripheral blood. These receptors came from a woman aged 45 to 65 with COVID-19, enrolled during active disease.

The chain has TRBV7-9 and TRBJ1-4, with 10 bases that match TRBD1. The CDR3 loop spans 16 amino acids. Per the germline V gene, CDR1 is SEHNR and CDR2 is FQNEAQ (reference sequence). V was pared by 4 bases and J by 2 bases, with 4 bases of the junction left unmatched. The CDR3 DNA reads TGTGCCAGCAGCTCTCGACAGGGGGCTACTAATGAAAAACTGTTTTTT. Its translation: CASSSRQGATNEKLFF.

The chain employs TRBV19 and TRBJ1-2; perhaps TRBD1 as D (5 bases). V shed 6 bases and J shed 6 bases, with 20 bases lying between them. The CDR3 consists of 15 residues. Germline V CDR1 and CDR2: LNHDA, SQIVND (reference sequence). The CDR3 DNA reads as TGTGCCAGTAGGACAACGGGGGGTGGTGCGAATGGCTACACCTTC. Translation gives CASRTTGGGANGYTF.

This clone was found a few times. This rearrangement joins TRBV24-1 to TRBJ1-5, with TRBD1 identical over 7 bases. This CDR3 is built from 16 residues. From germline, CDR1 is KGHDR and CDR2 SFDVKD. The V segment lost 4 bases and the J segment 4 bases; nucleotides outside the gene matches: 9. CDR3 DNA sequence: TGTGCCACCAGTGACTATACTGGGACAGCAAATCAGCCCCAGCATTTT. Translating it yields CATSDYTGTANQPQHF.

This chain uses TRBV6-5 with TRBJ1-2; D remains ambiguous. This CDR3 contains 14 residues. Trimming took 0 bases from V and 2 from J, leaving 7 bases between them. CDR1 and CDR2 (germline): MNHEY, SVGAGI. CDR3 sequence reads: CASSYSGGNYGYTF. The DNA of the CDR3 is TGTGCCAGCAGTTACTCGGGAGGGAACTATGGCTACACCTTC.

The CDR3 sequence: CASSLYPARGNQPQHF. CDR3 sequence (DNA): TGTGCCAGCAGCTTATACCCGGCCAGGGGCAATCAGCCCCAGCATTTT. The J gene is TRBJ1-5, the V gene TRBV11-2, with a possible D match to TRBD1 (5 bases). Germline V CDR1 and CDR2: SGHAT, FQNNGV. The germline V and J ends were trimmed by 2 bases and 2 bases, with 13 bases remaining between them. The CDR3 spans 16 residues.

The chain uses TRBV5-6 and TRBJ2-7; D is ambiguous. Germline CDR1 reads SGHDT; CDR2 reads YYEEEE. This CDR3 contains 15 residues. Trimming cost V 0 bases and J 2 bases, with 12 bases left between them. The CDR3 here is CASSLEMSFPYEQYF. The CDR3 DNA sequence: TGTGCCAGCAGCTTGGAGATGAGTTTCCCCTACGAGCAGTACTTC.

The rearrangement joins TRBV10-3 to TRBJ2-2, with 11 bases fitting TRBD2. V shed 3 bases and J 0 bases; nucleotides not matched to a gene: 6. In germline, CDR1 is ENHRY, CDR2 SYGVKD. This CDR3 contains 18 residues. Here the CDR3 reads CAISDRTSGGTNTGELFF. In DNA form, the CDR3 reads TGTGCCATCAGTGATCGCACTAGCGGGGGCACGAACACCGGGGAGCTGTTTTTT.

This chain connects TRBV6-1 to TRBJ2-2, with D possibly TRBD1 on 5 matching bases. The CDR3 contains 14 residues. The germline V and J ends were trimmed by 2 bases and 7 bases, with 11 bases remaining between them. Germline V CDR1 and CDR2: MNHNS, SASEGT. CDR3 sequence reads: CASSEPGFGGELFF. The CDR3 region has the DNA TGTGCCAGCAGTGAACCAGGGTTCGGCGGGGAGCTGTTTTTT.

This rearrangement joins TRBV4-2 to TRBJ2-3; 10 nucleotides match TRBD2. There are 16 residues in the CDR3. In germline, CDR1 is LGHNA, CDR2 YNFKEQ. The ends lost 4 bases at V and 3 bases at J; junction bases unmatched: 7. CDR3 nucleotides: TGTGCCAGCAGCCTCCCTAGCGGGGGTGGGACAGATACGCAGTATTTT. It is translated as CASSLPSGGGTDTQYF.

This clone was recorded once. J is TRBJ1-3 and V is TRBV11-2; possibly TRBD1 for D (5 bases). Trimming stripped 7 bases from V and 0 bases from J, with 13 bases between. Germline values: CDR1 SGHAT, CDR2 FQNNGV. The CDR3 has 15 residues. In nucleotides, the CDR3 is TGTGCCAGCAAACAGGTTCCCTACTCTGGAAACACCATATATTTT. This translates into CASKQVPYSGNTIYF.

The chain is built from TRBV5-1 and TRBJ1-1, with unresolved D. Between the trimmed V and J ends, which lost 4 bases and 0 bases, there was a span of 10 bases. CDR1 is SGHRS and CDR2 is YFSETQ in the germline V gene. This CDR3 spans 14 amino acids. The CDR3 spells CASSPGVLNTEAFF. Here the CDR3 DNA reads TGCGCCAGCAGCCCGGGAGTCCTGAACACTGAAGCTTTCTTT.

This rearrangement joins TRBV3-1 (or the pseudogene TRBV3-2) to TRBJ2-1, with 10 bases fitting TRBD2. The CDR3 covers 16 residues. In germline, CDR1 is LGHDT, CDR2 YNNKEL (reference sequence). The J segment lost 9 bases and the V segment lost 0 bases, leaving 8 bases of the junction unmatched. CDR3 protein: CASSQDPGIAGGEQFF. The CDR3 DNA follows: TGTGCCAGCAGCCAAGATCCGGGGATAGCGGGGGGTGAGCAGTTCTTC.

This chain connects TRBV18 to TRBJ2-3; D is unclear. Germline CDR1 reads KGHSH; CDR2 reads LQKENI. The V gene lost 2 bases and the J gene lost 0 bases, with 9 bases spanning the gap. The CDR3 loop spans 15 amino acids. The chain's CDR3 is CASSPEPTSTDTQYF. Here the CDR3 DNA reads TGTGCCAGCTCACCAGAGCCCACTAGCACAGATACGCAGTATTTT. Looking up the rest from reference TRBV18 and TRBJ2-3 gives the full variable domain: NAGVMQNPRHLVRRRGQEARLRCSPMKGHSHVYWYRQLPEEGLKFMVYLQKENIIDESGMPKERFSAEFPKEGPSILRIQQVVRGDSAAYFCASSPEPTSTDTQYFGPGTRLTVL.

The gene calls are TRBV15 and TRBJ1-1, with D uncertain. Germline lookup yields CDR1 LNHNV and CDR2 YYDKDF (reference sequence). The V and J ends lost 0 bases and 4 bases respectively, with 9 bases between them. CDR3 size: 14 residues. DNA for the CDR3: TGTGCCACCAGCAGAGATGAGGGCGGCACTGAAGCTTTCTTT. This translates into CATSRDEGGTEAFF.

CDR3 bases: TGTGCCAGCAGCCAAACAGCTATTTCCTCTGGGGCCAACGTCCTGACTTTC. It codes for CASSQTAISSGANVLTF. V and J are TRBV3-1 (or the pseudogene TRBV3-2) and TRBJ2-6; D gene ambiguous. V lost 2 bases and J lost 0, with 11 bases in between. Germline loops: CDR1 LGHDT, CDR2 YNNKEL (reference sequence). The CDR3 is made up of 17 amino acids.

This chain links TRBV11-3 with TRBJ2-1; 12 bases are shared with TRBD2. CDR1 and CDR2 (germline): SGHNT, YENEEA. This CDR3 spans 15 amino acids. Losses at the gene ends were 5 bases for V and 5 bases for J; bases not matched to a gene: 4. CDR3 sequence (DNA): TGTGCCAGCAGCCCACTAGCGGGGGGAAACAATGAGCAGTTCTTC. This translates into CASSPLAGGNNEQFF.

The chain carries TRBV7-2 and TRBJ1-4; D remains ambiguous. The germline V gene encodes CDR1 SGHTA and CDR2 FQGNSA. Deletions cut 5 bases from V and 5 bases from J, with 12 bases between. The CDR3 extends over 14 amino acids. The CDR3 is CASSLSPQNEKLFF. The CDR3 DNA sequence: TGTGCCAGCAGCCTATCCCCCCAAAATGAAAAACTGTTTTTT. The whole variable domain, remainder taken from reference TRBV7-2 and TRBJ1-4, is GAGVSQSPSNKVTEKGKDVELRCDPISGHTALYWYRQSLGQGLEFLIYFQGNSAPDKSGLPSDRFSAERTGGSVSTLTIQRTQQEDSAVYLCASSLSPQNEKLFFGSGTQLSVL.